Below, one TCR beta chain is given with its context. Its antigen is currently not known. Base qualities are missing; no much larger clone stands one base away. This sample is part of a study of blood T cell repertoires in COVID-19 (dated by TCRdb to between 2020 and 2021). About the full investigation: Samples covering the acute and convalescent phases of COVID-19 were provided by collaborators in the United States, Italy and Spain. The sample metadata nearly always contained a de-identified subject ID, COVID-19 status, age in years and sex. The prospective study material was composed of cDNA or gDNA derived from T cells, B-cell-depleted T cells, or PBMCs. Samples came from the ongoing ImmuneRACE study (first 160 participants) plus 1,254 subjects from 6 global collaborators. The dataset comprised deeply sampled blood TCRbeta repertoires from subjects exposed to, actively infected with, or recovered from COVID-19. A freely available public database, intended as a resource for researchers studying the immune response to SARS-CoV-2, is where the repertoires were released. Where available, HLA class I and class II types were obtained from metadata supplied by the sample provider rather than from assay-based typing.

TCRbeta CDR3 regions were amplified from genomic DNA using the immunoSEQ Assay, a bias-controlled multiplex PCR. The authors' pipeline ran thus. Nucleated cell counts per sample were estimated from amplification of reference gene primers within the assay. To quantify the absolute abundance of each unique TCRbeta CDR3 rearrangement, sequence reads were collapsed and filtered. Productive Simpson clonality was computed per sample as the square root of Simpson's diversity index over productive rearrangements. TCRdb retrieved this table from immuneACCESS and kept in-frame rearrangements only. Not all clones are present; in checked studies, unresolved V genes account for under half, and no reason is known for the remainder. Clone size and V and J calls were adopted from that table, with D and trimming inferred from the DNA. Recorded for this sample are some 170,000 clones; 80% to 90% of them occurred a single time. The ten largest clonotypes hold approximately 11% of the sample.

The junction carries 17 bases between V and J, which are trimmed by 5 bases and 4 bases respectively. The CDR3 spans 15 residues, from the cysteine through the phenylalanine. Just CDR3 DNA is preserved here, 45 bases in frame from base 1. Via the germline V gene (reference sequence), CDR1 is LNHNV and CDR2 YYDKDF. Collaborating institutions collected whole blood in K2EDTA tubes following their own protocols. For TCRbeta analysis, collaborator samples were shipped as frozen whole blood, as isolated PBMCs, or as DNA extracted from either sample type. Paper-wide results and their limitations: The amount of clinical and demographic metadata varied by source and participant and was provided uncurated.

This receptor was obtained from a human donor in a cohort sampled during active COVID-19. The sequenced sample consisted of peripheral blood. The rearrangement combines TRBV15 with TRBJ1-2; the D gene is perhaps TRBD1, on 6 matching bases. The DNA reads TGTGCCACCAGCCGCGAGCAGGGGCGTCTCTATGGCTACACCTTC. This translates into CATSREQGRLYGYTF.